This TCR beta chain originates from a study of blood T cells in healthy people across ages. Whole-study findings and limits: Any changes in expanded clonotypes were possibly confounded, as donor CMV status remained unknown.

The CDR3 extends over 15 amino acids. The V and J ends lost 6 bases and 4 bases respectively, with 18 bases between them. The germline V gene has CDR1 MNHEY and CDR2 SVGAGI. Comment on this clonotype: Its cognate antigen is unknown.

Combining a sample-barcoded 5' primer with a J-beta primer mix, a second PCR ran for 7 to 11 cycles. TCRdb passed the 5' RACE reads through MiXCR, listing each CDR3 protein once. This sample has under 1 million distinct CDR3 sequences, with approximately 48% found just once. Material: blood. The source is a man between 60 and 70 years old in good health. This rearrangement joins TRBV6-5 to TRBJ2-5, with D possibly TRBD2 on 5 matching bases. CDR3 in DNA: TGTGCCAGCAGCCAATGGGTCGGGGTCCCAGAGACCCAGTACTTC. It translates to CASSQWVGVPETQYF.